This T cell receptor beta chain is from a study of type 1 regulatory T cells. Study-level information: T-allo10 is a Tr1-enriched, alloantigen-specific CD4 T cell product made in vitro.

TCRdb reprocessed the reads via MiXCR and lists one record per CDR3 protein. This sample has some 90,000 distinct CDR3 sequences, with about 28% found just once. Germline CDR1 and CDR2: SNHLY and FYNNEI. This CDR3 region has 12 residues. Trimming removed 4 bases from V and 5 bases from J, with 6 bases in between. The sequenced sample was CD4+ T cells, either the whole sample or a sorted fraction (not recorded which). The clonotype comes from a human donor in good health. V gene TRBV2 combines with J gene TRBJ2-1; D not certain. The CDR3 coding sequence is TGTGCCAGCAGTGCCGACAACAATGAGCAGTTCTTC. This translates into CASSADNNEQFF.